The present entry profiles one TCR beta chain with its context. This clonotype appeared many times. The target of this receptor is not known. No base-level quality is on record; no much larger clone is a single base apart. This entry is derived from a study of Graves' ophthalmopathy and Graves' hyperthyroidism (dated by TCRdb to about 2018). Describing the broader study: Peripheral blood was collected at initial diagnosis, before any treatment. A discovery set of 95 to 100 patients (43 ophthalmopathy, about 58 stable hyperthyroidism) was enrolled to explore V-J signatures distinguishing ophthalmopathy from hyperthyroidism. The roughly 94 discovery patients were randomly split 7:3 into training and test sets. In total, over 130 blood samples were TCR-sequenced: 40 to 45 ophthalmopathy, under 80 hyperthyroidism and about 17 hyperthyroidism-to-ophthalmopathy patients. In several hyperthyroidism patients, the T-cell repertoires found in thyroid tissue were compared with those found in blood. For independent validation, a separate cohort was made up of 18 hyperthyroidism patients plus 17 patients who later progressed from hyperthyroidism to ophthalmopathy. After sampling, hyperthyroidism patients received methimazole starting at 30 mg daily, and ophthalmopathy patients received high-dose intravenous methylprednisolone. To tell Graves' ophthalmopathy apart from Graves' hyperthyroidism, and to predict which patients would progress to ophthalmopathy, the study relied on TCR beta repertoire signatures.

Ophthalmopathy patients were characterized by moderately to severely active disease, a Clinical Activity Score of at least 3, a NOSPECS grade of at least 4, and a disease duration under 3 months. Anyone with other autoimmune diseases, uncontrolled infections, pregnancy or lactation was excluded from the study. Diagnosis relied on clinical symptoms, serum thyroxine, TRAb, thyroid ultrasound and orbital computed tomography. PBMCs were isolated from 10 ml of fresh peripheral blood by Ficoll-Paque density gradient centrifugation. Total RNA was extracted with Trizol reagent and quality-checked on an Agilent 2100 Bioanalyzer. Broad study findings and their caveats: Sample size was not statistically predetermined, and group allocation was not concealed from the investigators. In validation, the model predicted ophthalmopathy progression with about 71% sensitivity and 72.22% specificity; around twelve predicted patients were CT-confirmed with GO in a median of approximately 6.5 months. The 13-signature model separated ophthalmopathy from stable hyperthyroidism with approximately 88% sensitivity and 81.08% specificity in cross-validation, and 80%/75% in the test set. Among expanded thyroid clonotypes with frequency above 0.001, most also showed up in blood, which suggests that blood repertoires may reflect the thyroid immune response.

CDR1 is given as SGHKS and CDR2 as YYEKEE, both from the germline V gene (reference sequence). The germline ends are 17 bases apart after V is trimmed by 1 base and J by 0 bases. Including cysteine and phenylalanine, the CDR3 has 17 amino acids. Here the CDR3 DNA is all that survives: 51 bases in frame from base 1. For repertoire sequencing, TCR beta CDR3 regions were amplified from RNA transcripts. The first round was an RT-PCR using HTBI primers with the Qiagen OneStep RT-PCR kit, and this first round was followed by a second-round multiplex PCR, then size selection and purification. Libraries were sequenced paired-end with 100 bp reads on an Illumina HiSeq2000. In the authors' own workflow: Reads were processed with SOAPnuke, discarding reads with adapters, uncalled bases, mean Phred below 15, or no exact constant-primer or identifier match. High-quality paired reads were merged with COPE v1.2.5. Each unique nucleotide sequence was defined as a clonotype, and clonotypes were aligned to IMGT TRB V, D and J references with MiTCR v1.1. The analysis was limited to V-J combinations with a frequency above 0.0001, which together covered over 99% of the repertoires. A TCR clonal expansion and chaos score per V-J combination was defined as the ratio of F50 clonal expansion to chaos observed in the TCRdist matrix. Features were reduced by Welch's t-statistics and random forest to over 10 V-J combinations, which fed a naive Bayes classifier. The similarity between thyroid and blood repertoires was quantified using the Morisita-Horn index. The raw public reads went through TCRdb reprocessing: fastp at Q25, MiXCR clone calling, in-frame beta chains kept. Entries that share a CDR3 protein sequence are merged under the most common genes and DNA. Here the V and J calls rest on TCRdb's processing, not on the authors' analysis. Here the sample has approximately 460,000 distinct CDR3 sequences; under 15% occur a single time. The top ten clones comprise 8% to 10% of the sample.

This TCR derives from a woman aged 30 to 39 with Graves' ophthalmopathy. Donor details come from another sample of the same person, matched by shared clones. Sequenced input: blood. The chain is assembled from TRBV5-5 and TRBJ2-7, with the D call perhaps TRBD1 or TRBD2, each one matching 6 bases. The DNA sequence is given as TGTGCCAGCAGCTTGCATCGAAGGGGGGCCGCCTCCTACGAGCAGTACTTC. Translated, this is CASSLHRRGAASYEQYF.